The rows below give T cell receptor beta chains drawn from one sample of a study of technical replicates of blood from a handful of donors. TCRdb's copy holds only in-frame clones and misses some; the assay was immunoSEQ multiplex PCR. The sample comprises tens of thousands of clones, about 91% of which are singletons, and about 4.4% rests with the top ten. The sample taken for sequencing was PBMCs. The receptors here all came from a human donor in good health. Some clones in this sample may be carry-over from other donors' samples. Each CDR3 is given with its conserved first and last residue. Fields, in order: J gene, clone size, D gene, V gene, CDR3 DNA, CDR3 protein. The D gene is left open where the match is weak. Not all rows give a size; the values are once, few, many and, for expanded clones, a class.

j_call: TRBJ2-5
clone_size: .
d_call: TRBD1
v_call: TRBV4-3
cdr3_nt: TGCGCCAGCAGCCAAACAGGGGGCGGAGAGACCCAGTACTTC
cdr3_aa: CASSQTGGGETQYF

j_call: TRBJ2-3
clone_size: .
d_call: .
v_call: TRBV21-1
cdr3_nt: TGTGCCAGCAGCAAAGGGGGGCCTAGCGGGACAGATACGCAGTATTTT
cdr3_aa: CASSKGGPSGTDTQYF

j_call: TRBJ2-7
clone_size: .
d_call: .
v_call: TRBV5-5
cdr3_nt: TGTGCCAGCAGCGACCGGGACATTTCCTACGAGCAGTACTTC
cdr3_aa: CASSDRDISYEQYF

j_call: TRBJ1-3
clone_size: once
d_call: TRBD1
v_call: TRBV7-9
cdr3_nt: TGTGCCAGCAGCCGAGGGGGCACGAGCTCTGGAAACACCATATATTTT
cdr3_aa: CASSRGGTSSGNTIYF

j_call: TRBJ1-5
clone_size: few
d_call: .
v_call: TRBV6-6
cdr3_nt: TGTGCCAGCAGTTACTCACCGGGGAACAATCAGCCCCAGCATTTT
cdr3_aa: CASSYSPGNNQPQHF

j_call: TRBJ1-2
clone_size: .
d_call: .
v_call: TRBV5-1
cdr3_nt: TGCGCCAGCAGCTTGTCGACAGGCTATGGCTACACCTTC
cdr3_aa: CASSLSTGYGYTF

j_call: TRBJ1-2
clone_size: .
d_call: TRBD1
v_call: TRBV18
cdr3_nt: TGTGCCAGCTCACAAGGACAGGATGGCTACACCTTC
cdr3_aa: CASSQGQDGYTF

j_call: TRBJ2-1
clone_size: once
d_call: .
v_call: TRBV7-2
cdr3_nt: TGTGCCATCGAGCTTCTCTCCTACAATGAGCAGTTCTTC
cdr3_aa: CAIELLSYNEQFF

j_call: TRBJ1-5
clone_size: .
d_call: .
v_call: TRBV5-5
cdr3_nt: TGTGCCAGCAGCTTGCGGGGTTTTGATCAGCCCCAGCATTTT
cdr3_aa: CASSLRGFDQPQHF

j_call: TRBJ1-1
clone_size: .
d_call: TRBD1
v_call: TRBV2
cdr3_nt: TGTGCCAGCAGCCTGACAGGGGTAACTGAAGCTTTCTTT
cdr3_aa: CASSLTGVTEAFF

j_call: TRBJ2-5
clone_size: .
d_call: .
v_call: TRBV5-1
cdr3_nt: TGCGCCAGCAGCTTGCGGGGAGAAGAGACCCAGTACTTC
cdr3_aa: CASSLRGEETQYF

j_call: TRBJ1-4
clone_size: .
d_call: .
v_call: TRBV4-1
cdr3_nt: TGCGCCAGCAGCCAACCCAGGGATCTTCGTGAAAAACTGTTTTTT
cdr3_aa: CASSQPRDLREKLFF

j_call: TRBJ1-1
clone_size: .
d_call: .
v_call: TRBV18
cdr3_nt: TGTGCCAGCTCACCACAGGCAGGGCGCGGGAACACTGAAGCTTTCTTT
cdr3_aa: CASSPQAGRGNTEAFF

j_call: TRBJ2-1
clone_size: .
d_call: .
v_call: TRBV7-3
cdr3_nt: TGTGCCAGCAGTATCGGGGGGCAAGGGGAGCAGTTCTTC
cdr3_aa: CASSIGGQGEQFF

j_call: TRBJ1-3
clone_size: .
d_call: .
v_call: TRBV27
cdr3_nt: TGTGCCAGCAGTGTCCAGGGATCTGGAAACACCATATATTTT
cdr3_aa: CASSVQGSGNTIYF

j_call: TRBJ2-7
clone_size: .
d_call: TRBD1
v_call: TRBV7-9
cdr3_nt: TGTGCCAGCAGCGCCCGGGACAGGCCCTACGAGCAGTACTTC
cdr3_aa: CASSARDRPYEQYF

j_call: TRBJ1-6
clone_size: .
d_call: TRBD1
v_call: TRBV6-1
cdr3_nt: TGTGCCAGCCGAGCGCGGGACAGGCAATACTCACCCCTCCACTTT
cdr3_aa: CASRARDRQYSPLHF

j_call: TRBJ2-4
clone_size: .
d_call: .
v_call: TRBV21-1
cdr3_nt: TGTGCCAGGTCAAGGGGGCACATTCAGTACTTC
cdr3_aa: CARSRGHIQYF

j_call: TRBJ1-6
clone_size: .
d_call: TRBD1
v_call: TRBV7-2
cdr3_nt: TGTGCCAGCAGCGGACAGGGTAATTCACCCCTCCACTTT
cdr3_aa: CASSGQGNSPLHF

j_call: TRBJ2-1
clone_size: .
d_call: .
v_call: TRBV25-1
cdr3_nt: TGTGCCAGCAGTGATGTAATGAAGCCCAATGAGCAGTTCTTC
cdr3_aa: CASSDVMKPNEQFF

j_call: TRBJ2-7
clone_size: once
d_call: TRBD1
v_call: TRBV7-8
cdr3_nt: TGTGCCAGCAGCTTACAGGGGGCCTACGAGCAGTACTTC
cdr3_aa: CASSLQGAYEQYF

j_call: TRBJ2-1
clone_size: once
d_call: TRBD2
v_call: TRBV4-1
cdr3_nt: TGCGCCAGCAGCCAAGATCAGTCTAGCGGGGGTTATGAGCAGTTCTTC
cdr3_aa: CASSQDQSSGGYEQFF

j_call: TRBJ2-1
clone_size: .
d_call: .
v_call: TRBV27
cdr3_nt: TGTGCCAGCAGTTTAAGGGGCAACTACAATGAGCAGTTCTTC
cdr3_aa: CASSLRGNYNEQFF

j_call: TRBJ2-5
clone_size: .
d_call: TRBD2
v_call: TRBV14
cdr3_nt: TGTGCCAGCAGCCTAATCCCGGGACTAGCGACGTTTCTCCGAGAGACCCAGTACTTC
cdr3_aa: CASSLIPGLATFLRETQYF

j_call: TRBJ1-2
clone_size: .
d_call: TRBD1
v_call: TRBV4-1
cdr3_nt: TGCGCCAGCAGCGACGGGATGACAGGGAGATATAGCTATGGCTACACCTTC
cdr3_aa: CASSDGMTGRYSYGYTF

j_call: TRBJ2-7
clone_size: .
d_call: TRBD2
v_call: TRBV5-6
cdr3_nt: TGTGCCAGCAGCTGGACTAGCGGGTTATACGAGCAGTACTTC
cdr3_aa: CASSWTSGLYEQYF

j_call: TRBJ2-2
clone_size: .
d_call: .
v_call: TRBV7-2
cdr3_nt: TGTGCCAGCAGCTTAGCAGGAGGGTTGGCGGCAGGGGAGCTGTTTTTT
cdr3_aa: CASSLAGGLAAGELFF

j_call: TRBJ1-3
clone_size: once
d_call: .
v_call: TRBV30
cdr3_nt: TGTGCCTGGAGGGAGACACGGGGAGGAAACACCATATATTTT
cdr3_aa: CAWRETRGGNTIYF

j_call: TRBJ1-5
clone_size: .
d_call: .
v_call: TRBV4-2
cdr3_nt: TGTGCCAGCAGCCAAGATATCACAAATAATCAGCCCCAGCATTTT
cdr3_aa: CASSQDITNNQPQHF

j_call: TRBJ1-6
clone_size: .
d_call: TRBD1
v_call: TRBV18
cdr3_nt: TGTGCCAGCTCACCCCAGGGGGCCTCCAATAATTCACCCCTCCACTTT
cdr3_aa: CASSPQGASNNSPLHF

j_call: TRBJ1-4
clone_size: .
d_call: .
v_call: TRBV6-1
cdr3_nt: TGTGCCAGCCTCTTAGGGGCTGGAACTAATGAAAAACTGTTTTTT
cdr3_aa: CASLLGAGTNEKLFF